This entry lists 8 T cell receptor beta chains sequenced from one sample in a study of molecular identifiers for immune sequencing clone quantification. In TCRdb, the PCR reads were re-called with MiXCR into one record per CDR3 protein. This sample has about 68,000 distinct CDR3 sequences, with roughly 20% found just once. Sequencing was performed on naive CD8+ T cells from blood, with Jurkat cell RNA spiked in. Subset in this sample: FACS-sorted CD8+CD4-CCR7+CD45RA+ naive T cells. The receptors were sampled from a human donor in good health. Some libraries in this study had Jurkat cell RNA spiked in.

This clonotype occurred many times. The chain couples TRBV7-9 to TRBJ2-7; 10 bases are shared with TRBD2. V lost 5 bases and J lost 5; bases outside the gene matches: 6. The CDR3 runs to 14 residues. Germline lookup yields CDR1 SEHNR and CDR2 FQNEAQ (reference sequence). DNA for the CDR3: TGTGCCAGCAGCATTAGCGGGAGGATTGACGAGCAGTACTTC. It translates to CASSISGRIDEQYF.

The chain is built from TRBV19 and TRBJ2-5; 8 bases line up with TRBD2. Germline CDR1 reads LNHDA; CDR2 reads SQIVND (reference sequence). CDR3 size: 13 residues. Trimming at V came to 7 bases and at J to 5 bases, leaving 6 bases not matched to a gene. CDR3 coding DNA: TGTGCCAGTAAGGGACTAGAGTATGAGACCCAGTACTTC. Translation: CASKGLEYETQYF.

A remark on this clonotype: A much larger clonotype is one base distant, so this may be a read error. CDR3 sequence (DNA): TGTACCAGCAGCTTGGCGGGACAGGGATTATTCATTGAGCAGTTCTTC. This translates into CTSSLAGQGLFIEQFF. The V call is TRBV5-6, the J call TRBJ2-1, with TRBD1 matching 9 bases. Per the germline V gene, CDR1 is SGHDT and CDR2 is YYEEEE. There are 16 residues in the CDR3.

About this clonotype itself: At one end the junction does not follow the germline gene, possibly because of a read error. The rearrangement links TRBV5-3 to TRBJ2-1; D gene ambiguous. TRBV5-3 is labeled an ORF, and its function is uncertain. The CDR3 covers 12 residues. CDR3 DNA sequence: TGTGCCAGCAGCTTGGGGTTGAATGAGCGGTTCTTC. Protein sequence: CASSLGLNERFF.

This clonotype was detected many times. The chain links TRBV4-1 to TRBJ1-1; 8 nucleotides agree with TRBD1. The V gene's germline CDR1 is MGHRA and CDR2 YSYEKL. CDR3 size: 15 residues. V shed 4 bases, J shed 5 bases, and the junction held 9 bases outside the gene matches. In DNA form, the CDR3 reads TGCGCCAGCAGCCGGAATGGACAGGGAGGAACTGAAGCTTTCTTT. Translating it yields CASSRNGQGGTEAFF.

This clonotype was observed many times. The chain has TRBV6-5 and TRBJ1-1, with D possibly being TRBD1 (5 bases). CDR1 and CDR2 from the germline V gene are MNHEY and SVGAGI. Trimming pared 3 bases from V and 1 base from J, leaving 6 bases between. The CDR3 covers 13 residues. The CDR3 DNA is TGTGCCAGCAGTTATCAGGGGAACACTGAAGCTTTCTTT. As protein: CASSYQGNTEAFF.

Ten or more counts support this clonotype. The CDR3 spells CASSKASGTYEQYF. The CDR3 bases are TGTGCCAGCAGTAAGGCTAGCGGTACCTACGAGCAGTACTTC. This chain joins TRBV2 and TRBJ2-7; TRBD2 aligns across 7 bases. This CDR3 is 14 amino acids long. The junction had 6 bases not matched to a gene; V was cut back by 5 bases and J by 2 bases. Germline CDR1 reads SNHLY; CDR2 reads FYNNEI.

A remark on this clonotype: This clone may be a read error of a much larger clone one base away. The chain employs TRBV20-1 and TRBJ1-1; 8 bases map to TRBD1. The CDR3 has 13 amino acids. CDR1 and CDR2 (germline): DFQATT, SNEGSKA (reference sequence). The CDR3 region has the DNA TGCAATGCTATAGGGACAGGTCAGGGTGAAGCTTTCTTT. This gives the protein CNAIGTGQGEAFF.